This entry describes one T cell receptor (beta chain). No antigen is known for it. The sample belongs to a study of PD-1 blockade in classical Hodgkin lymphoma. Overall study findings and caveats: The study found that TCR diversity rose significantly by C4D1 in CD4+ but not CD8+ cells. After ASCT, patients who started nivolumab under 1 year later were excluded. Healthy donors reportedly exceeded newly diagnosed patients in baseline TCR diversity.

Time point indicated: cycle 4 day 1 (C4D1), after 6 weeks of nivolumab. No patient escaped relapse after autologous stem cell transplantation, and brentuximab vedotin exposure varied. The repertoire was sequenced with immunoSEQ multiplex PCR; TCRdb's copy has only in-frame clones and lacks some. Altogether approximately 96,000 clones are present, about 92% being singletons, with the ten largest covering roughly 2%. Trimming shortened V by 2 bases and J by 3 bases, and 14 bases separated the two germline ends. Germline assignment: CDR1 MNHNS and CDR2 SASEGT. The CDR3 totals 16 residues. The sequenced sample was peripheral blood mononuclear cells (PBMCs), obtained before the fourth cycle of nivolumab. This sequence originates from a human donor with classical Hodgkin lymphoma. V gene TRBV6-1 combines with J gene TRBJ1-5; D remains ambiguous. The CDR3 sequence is CASSEIKVVYNQPQHF. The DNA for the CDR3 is TGTGCCAGCAGTGAAATAAAGGTCGTTTACAATCAGCCCCAGCATTTT.